This T cell receptor (beta chain) was recorded in a study of blood T cell repertoires in COVID-19. Turning to the study itself: Sites in the United States, Italy and Spain provided acute and convalescent COVID-19 samples.

Per the original methods: Researchers report that nucleated cell counts were estimated from reference gene primer amplification. Sequenced by immunoSEQ multiplex PCR; TCRdb stores in-frame clones only, minus some. The D gene and trimming were derived from the DNA, and the V and J assignments and clone size from that table. The sample has some 280,000 clones, around four fifths seen once; the top ten hold around 4.2%. Specimen: peripheral blood. The clonotype comes from a woman aged 50 to 60 with active or convalescent COVID-19.

CDR3 DNA sequence: TGTGCCAGCAGCTTAGGACAGGGGAGGGCCCCTCAAGAGACCCAGTACTTC. This encodes CASSLGQGRAPQETQYF. The chain couples TRBV7-8 to TRBJ2-5; tentative D call: TRBD1 (8 bases). The germline V gene encodes CDR1 SGHVS and CDR2 FQNEAQ. The CDR3 length is 17 residues. The V end was cut by 1 base, the J end by 2 bases, with 17 bases between.